This T cell receptor (beta chain) was identified during a study of blood T cell repertoires in COVID-19. Study overall: Acute and convalescent COVID-19 samples came from the United States, Italy and Spain. PBMCs, B-cell-depleted T cells, or T cells provided the cDNA or gDNA that made up the material.

The ends were cut back, 3 bases at V and 4 bases at J, with 15 bases in the middle. The V gene's germline CDR1 is DFQATT and CDR2 SNEGSKA (reference sequence). CDR3 length: 14 residues. As processed by the authors: Amplification of reference gene primers was used by the study to estimate nucleated cell counts. Repertoires were generated with immunoSEQ multiplex PCR, while TCRdb's copy carries only in-frame clones and drops some. The DNA was the basis for D and trimming; V, J and clone size are from that table. The sample holds fewer than 70,000 clones, 70% to 90% seen once. Sample: peripheral blood. The clonotype comes from a human donor in a cohort sampled during active COVID-19. This rearrangement joins TRBV20-1 to TRBJ1-2; D gene uncertain. This CDR3 reads CSASQAVSLYGYTF. CDR3 in DNA: TGCAGTGCTAGTCAGGCAGTTTCGCTCTATGGCTACACCTTC.